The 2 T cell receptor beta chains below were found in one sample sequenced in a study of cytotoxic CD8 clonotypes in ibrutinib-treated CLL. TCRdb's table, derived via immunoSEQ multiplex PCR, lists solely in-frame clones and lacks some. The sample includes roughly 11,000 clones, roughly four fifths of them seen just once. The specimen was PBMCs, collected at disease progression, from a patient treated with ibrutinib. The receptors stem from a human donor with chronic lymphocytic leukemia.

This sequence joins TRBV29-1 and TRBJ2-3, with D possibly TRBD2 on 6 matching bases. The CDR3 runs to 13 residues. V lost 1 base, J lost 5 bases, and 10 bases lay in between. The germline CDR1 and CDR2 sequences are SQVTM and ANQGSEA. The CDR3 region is CSVEGTKGDTQYF. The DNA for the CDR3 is TGCAGCGTTGAAGGGACTAAGGGAGATACGCAGTATTTT.

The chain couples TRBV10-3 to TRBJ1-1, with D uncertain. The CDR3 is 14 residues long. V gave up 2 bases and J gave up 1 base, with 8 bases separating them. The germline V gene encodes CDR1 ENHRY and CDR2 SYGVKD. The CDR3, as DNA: TGTGCCATCAGTGAGAGTGGCACGAACACTGAAGCTTTCTTT. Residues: CAISESGTNTEAFF.